The clone carrying this T cell receptor (beta chain) turned up a few times. Its cognate antigen is unknown. The data derive from a study of beta chain features in type 1 diabetes. General observations from the study: All four CD4+ subsets of Type 1 diabetes patients contained TCRB CDR3s that were moderately but significantly shorter.

The CDR3 consists of 12 residues. Trimming pared 2 bases from V and 6 bases from J, leaving 7 bases between. Germline V gene sequence: CDR1 SNHLY, CDR2 FYNNEI. TCRB transcripts that were expressed got sequenced, as all of the isolated RNA had been reverse transcribed. Only in-frame clones appear in the TCRdb table, and some are missing; sequencing was by immunoSEQ multiplex PCR. The sample lists under 130,000 clones; about 26% were seen once. The TCR originated in a woman younger than 30 with type 1 diabetes. The sequenced sample consisted of central memory CD4+ T cells from blood. The rearrangement uses TRBV2 and TRBJ1-1; D might be TRBD1 (5 bases). CDR3 loop: CASSEQGSEAFF. Written as DNA, the CDR3 is TGTGCCAGCAGTGAACAGGGCTCTGAAGCTTTCTTT.